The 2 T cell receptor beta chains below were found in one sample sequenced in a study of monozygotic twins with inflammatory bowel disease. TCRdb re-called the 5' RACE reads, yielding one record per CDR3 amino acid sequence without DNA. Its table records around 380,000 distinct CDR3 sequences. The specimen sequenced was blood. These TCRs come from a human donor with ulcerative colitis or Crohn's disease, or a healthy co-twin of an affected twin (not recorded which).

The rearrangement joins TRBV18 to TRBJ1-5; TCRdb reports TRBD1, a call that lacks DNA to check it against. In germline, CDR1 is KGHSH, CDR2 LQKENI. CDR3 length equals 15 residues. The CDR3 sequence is CASSADRAGDQPQHF.

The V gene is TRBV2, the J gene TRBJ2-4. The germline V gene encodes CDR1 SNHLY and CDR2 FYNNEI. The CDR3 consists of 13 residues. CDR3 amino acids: CASSEGLASIQYF.